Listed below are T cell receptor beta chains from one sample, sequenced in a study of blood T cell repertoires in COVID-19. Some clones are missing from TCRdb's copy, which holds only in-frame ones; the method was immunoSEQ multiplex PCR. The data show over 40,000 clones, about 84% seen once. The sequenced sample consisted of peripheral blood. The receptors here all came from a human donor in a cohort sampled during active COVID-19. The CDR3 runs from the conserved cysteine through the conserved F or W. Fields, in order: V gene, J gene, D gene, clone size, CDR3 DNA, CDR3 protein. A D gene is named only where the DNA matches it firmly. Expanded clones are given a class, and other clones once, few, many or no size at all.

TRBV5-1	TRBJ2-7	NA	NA	TGCGCCAGCAGCTTGGGGCCAGGGTTCCCGAACTTACACGAGCAGTACTTC	CASSLGPGFPNLHEQYF
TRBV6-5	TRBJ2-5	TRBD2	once	TGTGCCAGCAGGACTAGCGGGAAAGAGACCCAGTACTTC	CASRTSGKETQYF
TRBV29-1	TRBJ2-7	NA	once	TGCAGCGTCCTGGACGGCGCCGAGGGTTCCTACGAGCAGTACTTC	CSVLDGAEGSYEQYF
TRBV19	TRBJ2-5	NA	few	TGTGCCAGTAGTATAGAGGCGACCCAGTACTTC	CASSIEATQYF
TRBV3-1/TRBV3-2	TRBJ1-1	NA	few	TGTGCCAGCAGCCAACATGGAGGGAACACTGAAGCTTTCTTT	CASSQHGGNTEAFF
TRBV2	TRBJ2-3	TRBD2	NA	TGTGCCAGCAGCCAACCCGGGACTAGTTCTAATACGCAGTATTTT	CASSQPGTSSNTQYF
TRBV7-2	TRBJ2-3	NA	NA	TGTGCCAGCAGCGTGGGTCTCGGGGCAGATACGCAGTATTTT	CASSVGLGADTQYF
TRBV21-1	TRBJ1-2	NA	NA	TGTGCCAGCAAACCTCAGGACAGGGTATACGGCTACACCTTC	CASKPQDRVYGYTF
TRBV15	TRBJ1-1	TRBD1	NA	TGTGCCACCAGCAGAGCCCCGGACAGGAGGAACACTGAAGCTTTCTTT	CATSRAPDRRNTEAFF
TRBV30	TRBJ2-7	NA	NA	TGTGCCTGGAGTTTCACCAGGGACGAGCAGTACTTC	CAWSFTRDEQYF
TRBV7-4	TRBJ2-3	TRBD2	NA	TGTGCCAGCAGACCATCCCTAGCGGGGGCCGTCACAGATACGCAGTATTTT	CASRPSLAGAVTDTQYF
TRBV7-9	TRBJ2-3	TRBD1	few	TGTGCCAGCAGCTTCTTTGGGGGACAGGGTGTTTCGGCGCAGTATTTT	CASSFFGGQGVSAQYF
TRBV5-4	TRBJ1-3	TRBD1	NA	TGTGCCAGCAGCCTATGGACAGGGAAAAGTGGATTGGATTTT	CASSLWTGKSGLDF
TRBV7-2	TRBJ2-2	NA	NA	TGTGCCAGCAGCAGCGACAGAACAAGCGGGGAGCTGTTTTTT	CASSSDRTSGELFF
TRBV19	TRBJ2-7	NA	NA	TGTGCCAGTAGTACGCGGACACCAGAGTACGAGCAGTACTTC	CASSTRTPEYEQYF
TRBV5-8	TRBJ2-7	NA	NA	TGTGCCAGCAGCTTGTCAGCGGTTAGCTCCTACGAGCAGTACTTC	CASSLSAVSSYEQYF
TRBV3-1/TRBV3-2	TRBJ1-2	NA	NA	TGTGCCAGCACCGTCGGGGGGGGAGACATGGGCGGCTACACCTTC	CASTVGGGDMGGYTF
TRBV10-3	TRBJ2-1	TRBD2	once	TGTGCCATCAGTGAGGCGGGAGGGCCGACGAATGAGCAGTTCTTC	CAISEAGGPTNEQFF
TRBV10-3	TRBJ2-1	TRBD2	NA	TGTGCCATCAGTGATCTAGCGGGAGTTGTCCACAATGAGCAGTTCTTC	CAISDLAGVVHNEQFF
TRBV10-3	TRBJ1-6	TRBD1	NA	TGTGCCATCAGTGAGGCCAGGGGGCCGGATTCACCCCTCCACTTT	CAISEARGPDSPLHF
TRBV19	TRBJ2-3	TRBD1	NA	TGTGCCAGTAGTAGAACCCAGGGGGCTTTGGGCACAGATACGCAGTATTTT	CASSRTQGALGTDTQYF
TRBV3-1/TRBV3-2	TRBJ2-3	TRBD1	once	TGTGCCAGCAGCGAAGCACAGGGGGCGAGGACAGATACGCAGTATTTT	CASSEAQGARTDTQYF
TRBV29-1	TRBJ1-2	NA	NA	TGCAGCGTTGAAGCACAGGGTTATGGCTACACCTTC	CSVEAQGYGYTF
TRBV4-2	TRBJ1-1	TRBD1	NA	TGTGCCAGCAGCCAAGTGGCGGACAGGGGTAGAACTGAAGCTTTCTTT	CASSQVADRGRTEAFF
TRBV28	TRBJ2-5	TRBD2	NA	TGTGCCAGCAGTTTAGGAGCGGGATTACAAGAGACCCAGTACTTC	CASSLGAGLQETQYF
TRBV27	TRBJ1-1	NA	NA	TGTGCCAGCAGTTCTAGGTTGAACACTGAAGCTTTCTTT	CASSSRLNTEAFF
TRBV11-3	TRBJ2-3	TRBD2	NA	TGTGCCAGCAGCTTAGGAAAACTAGCGGGGGGCACAGATACGCAGTATTTT	CASSLGKLAGGTDTQYF
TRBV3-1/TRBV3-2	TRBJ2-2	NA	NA	TGTGCCAGCAGCCAAGGGGGCCCCGAGCTGTTTTTT	CASSQGGPELFF
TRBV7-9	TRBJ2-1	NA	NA	TGTGCCAGCAGATGGAGGACGGAAGTCTCCTACAATGAGCAGTTCTTC	CASRWRTEVSYNEQFF
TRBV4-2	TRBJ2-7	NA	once	TGTGCCAGCAGCCAAGAAGGGGCCCACTCCCCCTACGAGCAGTACTTC	CASSQEGAHSPYEQYF
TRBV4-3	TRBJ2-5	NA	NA	TGCGCCAGCAGCCAAGAGCGGGGCGCGCAAGAGACCCAGTACTTC	CASSQERGAQETQYF
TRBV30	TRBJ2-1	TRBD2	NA	TGTGCCTGGAGAAGCGGGGGGACGAATGAGCAGTTCTTC	CAWRSGGTNEQFF
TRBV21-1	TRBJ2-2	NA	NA	TGTGCCAGCAGCAAGGGGGCGGGCCCTAGGAACACCGGGGAGCTGTTTTTT	CASSKGAGPRNTGELFF